Sequencing of this T cell receptor beta chain was carried out in a study of blood T cell repertoires in COVID-19. Whole-study context: In each case, the material was cDNA or gDNA derived from T cells, B-cell-depleted T cells, or PBMCs.

Profiling relied on immunoSEQ multiplex PCR, and the TCRdb table lists in-frame clones only, not all of them. There are more than 100,000 clones in the sample; around 76% occur only once, and about 2.5% lies in the top ten. The CDR3 covers 13 residues. The V end lost 9 bases, the J end lost 0 bases, and 10 bases lay between the germline ends. Germline V gives CDR1 KGHDR, CDR2 SFDVKD. The sequencing sample was made of peripheral blood. V gene TRBV24-1 combines with J gene TRBJ2-5, with D perhaps TRBD2 (5 bases). The receptor was derived from a man in his sixties or seventies with acute or convalescent COVID-19. CDR3 protein: CATSRANQETQYF. CDR3 in DNA: TGTGCCACCTCGCGGGCGAACCAAGAGACCCAGTACTTC.